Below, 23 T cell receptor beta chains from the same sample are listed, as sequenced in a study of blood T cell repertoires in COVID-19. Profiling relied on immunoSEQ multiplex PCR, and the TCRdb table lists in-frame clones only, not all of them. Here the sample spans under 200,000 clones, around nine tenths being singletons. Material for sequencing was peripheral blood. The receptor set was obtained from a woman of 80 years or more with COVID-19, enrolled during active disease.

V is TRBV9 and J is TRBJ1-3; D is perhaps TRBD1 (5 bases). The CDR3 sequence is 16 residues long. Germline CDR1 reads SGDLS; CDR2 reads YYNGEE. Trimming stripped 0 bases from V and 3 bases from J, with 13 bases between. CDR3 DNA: TGTGCCAGCAGCGTAGAGCCCGGGGGGGGTGGAAACACCATATATTTT. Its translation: CASSVEPGGGGNTIYF.

The CDR3 region is CASSWGLAQDNEQFF. The CDR3 coding sequence is TGTGCCAGCAGCTGGGGACTAGCGCAAGACAATGAGCAGTTCTTC. The chain recombines TRBV5-8 with TRBJ2-1, with TRBD2 matching over 10 bases. This CDR3 is 15 amino acids long. Germline V CDR1 and CDR2: SGHTS, YDEGEE. With 3 bases clipped from V and 5 bases from J, the junction kept 5 bases outside the gene matches.

The chain's CDR3 is CASSFKLAGQVGEQFF. CDR3 DNA: TGTGCCAGCAGCTTCAAACTAGCGGGACAGGTGGGAGAGCAGTTCTTC. The rearrangement links TRBV5-4 to TRBJ2-1, with 10 bases matching TRBD2. The CDR3 runs 16 residues. J was trimmed by 10 bases and V by 2 bases; bases with no gene match: 12. Germline V CDR1 and CDR2: SGHNT, YYREEE (reference sequence).

The CDR3 reads CSVHLRTEAFF. In nucleotides, the CDR3 is TGCAGCGTTCACCTGAGGACTGAAGCTTTCTTT. The chain recombines TRBV29-1 with TRBJ1-1; D unclear. V lost 5 bases, J lost 5 bases, and 9 bases lay in between. The CDR3 has 11 amino acids. Germline lookup yields CDR1 SQVTM and CDR2 ANQGSEA.

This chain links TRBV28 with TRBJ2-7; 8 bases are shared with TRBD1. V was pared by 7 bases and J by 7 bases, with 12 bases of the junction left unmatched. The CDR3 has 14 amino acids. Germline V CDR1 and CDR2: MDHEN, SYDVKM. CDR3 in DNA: TGTGCCAGCACCTCTACCCAGGGGGCGAGGGAGCAGTACTTC. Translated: CASTSTQGAREQYF. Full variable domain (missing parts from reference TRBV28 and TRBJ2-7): DVKVTQSSRYLVKRTGEKVFLECVQDMDHENMFWYRQDPGLGLRLIYFSYDVKMKEKGDIPEGYSVSREKKERFSLILESASTNQTSMYLCASTSTQGAREQYFGPGTRLTVT.

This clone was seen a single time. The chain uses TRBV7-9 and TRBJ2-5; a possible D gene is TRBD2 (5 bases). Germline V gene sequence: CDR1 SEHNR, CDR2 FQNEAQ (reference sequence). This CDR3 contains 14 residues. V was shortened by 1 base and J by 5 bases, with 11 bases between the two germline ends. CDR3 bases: TGTGCCAGCAGCTTAGGTAGCGTAAAGGAGACCCAGTACTTC. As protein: CASSLGSVKETQYF.

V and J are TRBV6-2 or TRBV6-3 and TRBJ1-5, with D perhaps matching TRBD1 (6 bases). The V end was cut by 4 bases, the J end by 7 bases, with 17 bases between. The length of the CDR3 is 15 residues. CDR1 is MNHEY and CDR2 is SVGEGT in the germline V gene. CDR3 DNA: TGTGCCAGCAGTTCCCGACAGGTCACAGCCCAGCCCCAGCATTTT. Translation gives CASSSRQVTAQPQHF.

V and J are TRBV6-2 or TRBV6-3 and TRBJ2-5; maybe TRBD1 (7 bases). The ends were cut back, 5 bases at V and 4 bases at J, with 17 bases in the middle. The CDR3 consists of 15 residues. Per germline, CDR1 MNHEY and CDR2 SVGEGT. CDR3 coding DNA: TGTGCCAGCAGTGAGGTGACAGGGAGGCGAGAGACCCAGTACTTC. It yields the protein CASSEVTGRRETQYF.

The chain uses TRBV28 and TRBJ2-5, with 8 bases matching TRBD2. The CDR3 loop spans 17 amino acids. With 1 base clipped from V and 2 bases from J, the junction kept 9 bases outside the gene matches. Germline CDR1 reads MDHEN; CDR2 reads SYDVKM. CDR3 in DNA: TGTGCCAGCAGTTTATCCACGTTGACTAGCGCACAAGAGACCCAGTACTTC. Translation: CASSLSTLTSAQETQYF.

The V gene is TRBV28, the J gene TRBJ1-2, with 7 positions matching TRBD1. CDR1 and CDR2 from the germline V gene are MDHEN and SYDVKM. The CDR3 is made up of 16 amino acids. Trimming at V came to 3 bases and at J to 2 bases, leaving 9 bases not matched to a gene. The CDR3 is CASSFLGSRGNYGYTF. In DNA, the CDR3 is TGTGCCAGCAGTTTTCTCGGAAGCAGGGGGAACTATGGCTACACCTTC.

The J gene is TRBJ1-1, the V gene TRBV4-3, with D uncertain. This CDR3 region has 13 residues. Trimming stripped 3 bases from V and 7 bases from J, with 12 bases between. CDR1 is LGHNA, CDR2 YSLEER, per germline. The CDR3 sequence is CASSHGAEYEAFF. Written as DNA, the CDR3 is TGCGCCAGCAGCCACGGTGCCGAATATGAAGCTTTCTTT.

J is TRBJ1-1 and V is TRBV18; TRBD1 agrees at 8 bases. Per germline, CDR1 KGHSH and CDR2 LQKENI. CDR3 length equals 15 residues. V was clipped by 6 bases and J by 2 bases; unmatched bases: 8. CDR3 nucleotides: TGTGCCAGCTCGCTAGGACAGGGCGGAAACACTGAAGCTTTCTTT. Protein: CASSLGQGGNTEAFF.

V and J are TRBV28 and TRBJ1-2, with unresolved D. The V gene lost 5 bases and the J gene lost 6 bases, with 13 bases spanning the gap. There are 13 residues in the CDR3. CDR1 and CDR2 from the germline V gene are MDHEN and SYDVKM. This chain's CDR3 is CASSTGLSNGYTF. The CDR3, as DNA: TGTGCCAGCAGTACCGGCCTTAGCAATGGCTACACCTTC.

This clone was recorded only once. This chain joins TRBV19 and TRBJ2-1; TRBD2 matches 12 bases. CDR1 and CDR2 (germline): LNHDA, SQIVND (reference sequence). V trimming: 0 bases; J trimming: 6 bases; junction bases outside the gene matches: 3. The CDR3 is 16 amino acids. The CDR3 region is CASSIETSGRTNEQFF. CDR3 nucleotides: TGTGCCAGTAGTATAGAAACTAGCGGGAGGACCAATGAGCAGTTCTTC. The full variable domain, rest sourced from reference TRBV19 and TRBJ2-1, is DGGITQSPKYLFRKEGQNVTLSCEQNLNHDAMYWYRQDPGQGLRLIYYSQIVNDFQKGDIAEGYSVSREKKESFPLTVTSAQKNPTAFYLCASSIETSGRTNEQFFGPGTRLTVL.

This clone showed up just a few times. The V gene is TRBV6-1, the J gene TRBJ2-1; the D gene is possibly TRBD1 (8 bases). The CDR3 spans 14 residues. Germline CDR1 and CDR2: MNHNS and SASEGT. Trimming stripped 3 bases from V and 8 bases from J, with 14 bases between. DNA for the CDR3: TGTGCCAGCAGTGATTGGACAGGGAGGGATGAGCAGTTCTTC. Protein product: CASSDWTGRDEQFF.

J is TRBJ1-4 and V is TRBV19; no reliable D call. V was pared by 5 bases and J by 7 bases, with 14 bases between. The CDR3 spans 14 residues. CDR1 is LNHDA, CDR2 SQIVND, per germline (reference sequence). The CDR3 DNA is TGTGCCAGTAGTTTCCGGGAGGTAGGTGAAAAACTGTTTTTT. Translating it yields CASSFREVGEKLFF.

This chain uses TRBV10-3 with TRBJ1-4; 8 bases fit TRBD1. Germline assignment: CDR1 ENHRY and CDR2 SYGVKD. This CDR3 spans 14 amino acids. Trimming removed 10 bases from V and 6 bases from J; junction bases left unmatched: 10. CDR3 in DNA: TGTGCCACCCGACAGGGGACATTGGATGAAAAACTGTTTTTT. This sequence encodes CATRQGTLDEKLFF.

DNA of the CDR3: TGTGCCAGCAGCCAGGGGACAGGGTGGAACACTGAAGCTTTCTTT. Amino acid sequence: CASSQGTGWNTEAFF. The chain couples TRBV3-1 (or the pseudogene TRBV3-2) to TRBJ1-1, with 9 positions matching TRBD1. Per the germline V gene, CDR1 is LGHDT and CDR2 is YNNKEL (reference sequence). V lost 3 bases to trimming and J lost 1 base; unmatched junction nucleotides: 3. The CDR3 is 15 residues long.

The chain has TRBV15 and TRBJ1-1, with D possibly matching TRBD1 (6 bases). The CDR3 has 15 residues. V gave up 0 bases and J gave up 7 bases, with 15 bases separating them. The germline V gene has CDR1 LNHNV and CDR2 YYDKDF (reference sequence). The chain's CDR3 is CATSRDLVGGGEAFF. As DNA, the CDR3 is TGTGCCACCAGCAGAGATTTGGTGGGAGGGGGTGAAGCTTTCTTT.

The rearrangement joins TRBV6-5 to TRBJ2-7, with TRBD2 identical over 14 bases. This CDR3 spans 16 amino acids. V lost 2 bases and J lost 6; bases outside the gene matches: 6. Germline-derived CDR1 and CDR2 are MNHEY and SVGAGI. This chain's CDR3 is CASSYRLAGGPSEQYF. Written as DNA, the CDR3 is TGTGCCAGCAGTTACCGACTAGCGGGAGGGCCATCCGAGCAGTACTTC.

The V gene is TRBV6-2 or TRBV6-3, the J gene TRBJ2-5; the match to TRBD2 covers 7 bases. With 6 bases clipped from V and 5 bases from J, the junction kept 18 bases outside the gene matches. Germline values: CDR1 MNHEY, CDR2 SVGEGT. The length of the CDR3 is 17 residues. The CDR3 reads CASSRSPGGSRGETQYF. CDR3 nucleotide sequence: TGTGCCAGCAGCCGCTCTCCTGGCGGGAGTAGAGGGGAGACCCAGTACTTC.

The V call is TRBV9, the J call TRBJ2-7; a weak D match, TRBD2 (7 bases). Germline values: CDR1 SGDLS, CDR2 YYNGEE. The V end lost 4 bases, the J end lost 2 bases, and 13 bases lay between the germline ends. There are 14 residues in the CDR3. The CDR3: CASSRGDTTYEQYF. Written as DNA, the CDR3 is TGTGCCAGCAGCCGGGGGGACACGACCTACGAGCAGTACTTC.

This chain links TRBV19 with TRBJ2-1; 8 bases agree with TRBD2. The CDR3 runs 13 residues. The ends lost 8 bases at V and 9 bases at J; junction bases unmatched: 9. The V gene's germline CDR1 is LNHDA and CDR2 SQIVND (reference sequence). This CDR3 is CASGGTSSVEQFF. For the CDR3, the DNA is TGTGCCAGTGGCGGGACTAGTTCCGTTGAGCAGTTCTTC.